Sequencing of this TCR beta chain was carried out in a study of cytomegalovirus exposure and HLA in healthy donors. The PCR was carried out with 60 Vbeta primers and 13 Jbeta primers. Authors' analysis steps: In a later analysis, around 87 million unique TCR beta chains included roughly 11 million shared by two or more donors. Here immunoSEQ multiplex PCR was the method, and the copy in TCRdb shows in-frame clones only, minus some. The DNA was the basis for D and trimming; V, J and clone size are from that table. Seen here are some 170,000 clones, less than 85% observed once, and the top ten hold about 4.4%. The V gene's germline CDR1 is SGHAT and CDR2 FQNNGV. The CDR3 is made up of 12 amino acids. J lost 5 bases, V lost 5 bases, and 3 bases had no gene match.

This chain connects TRBV11-2 to TRBJ2-7; TRBD1 matches at 7 bases. The sequence came from a man in his forties or fifties in good health and CMV-seronegative. Sequenced input: PBMCs. This CDR3 reads CASSQDRNEQYF. CDR3 DNA sequence: TGTGCCAGCAGCCAGGACAGGAACGAGCAGTACTTC.